This T cell receptor (beta chain) derives from a study of siplizumab effects on memory and regulatory T cells. Whole-study findings and limits: Naive versus memory phenotype went unassigned for roughly 75-97% of proliferating CD4+ or CD8+ clones.

Points on this clone: Its antigen remains unknown.

Germline loops: CDR1 MNHEY, CDR2 SMNVEV (reference sequence). The V end was cut by 3 bases, the J end by 9 bases, with 12 bases between. This CDR3 contains 14 residues. Sequencing used immunoSEQ multiplex PCR; TCRdb keeps in-frame clones, though not all of them. The repertoire has roughly 100,000 clones, 93% of them found once; the top ten carry under 8.5%. The chain recombines TRBV27 with TRBJ1-6; the D is unclear. Sequencing input: CD8+ T cells sorted from blood. The sequence derives from a human donor in good health. The CDR3 DNA is TGTGCCAGCAGTTTTGGGTCTGTTGGTTCACCCCTCCACTTT. Translation gives CASSFGSVGSPLHF.